The 5 T cell receptor beta chains presented below share a single source sample, sequenced in a study of cytomegalovirus exposure and HLA in healthy donors. It was with 60 Vbeta and 13 Jbeta primers that the PCR ran. Data came from immunoSEQ multiplex PCR; TCRdb stores just in-frame clones and leaves some out. This table has roughly 89,000 clones, roughly 63% appearing once. Sequencing was performed on PBMCs. All receptors come from a woman in her fifties or sixties in good health and CMV-seropositive.

This rearrangement joins TRBV7-3 to TRBJ2-3; 7 nucleotides align to TRBD2. The CDR3 is 16 amino acids. The V segment lost 5 bases and the J segment 0 bases; nucleotides outside the gene matches: 8. Per germline, CDR1 SGHTA and CDR2 FQGTGA. The CDR3, as DNA: TGTGCCAGCAGCACCGGGGGGAATCCTAGCACAGATACGCAGTATTTT. It is translated as CASSTGGNPSTDTQYF.

The chain is built from TRBV11-2 and TRBJ2-1; D is uncertain. From germline, CDR1 is SGHAT and CDR2 FQNNGV. There are 14 residues in the CDR3. Between the trimmed V and J ends, which lost 0 bases and 2 bases, there was a span of 5 bases. The CDR3: CASSLDYAYNEQFF. CDR3 nucleotide sequence: TGTGCCAGCAGCTTAGACTACGCCTACAATGAGCAGTTCTTC.

J is TRBJ2-6 and V is TRBV28; D may be TRBD2 (5 bases). This CDR3 is 15 amino acids long. From germline, CDR1 is MDHEN and CDR2 SYDVKM. The germline V and J ends were trimmed by 4 bases and 1 base, with 8 bases remaining between them. CDR3 region: CASSYRGSGANVLTF. DNA for the CDR3: TGTGCCAGCAGTTACCGGGGTTCTGGGGCCAACGTCCTGACTTTC.

The chain is built from TRBV7-9 and TRBJ2-5; 7 nucleotides agree with TRBD1. Trimming cost V 3 bases and J 1 base; bases outside gene matches: 2. Germline loops: CDR1 SEHNR, CDR2 FQNEAQ (reference sequence). The CDR3 has 14 residues. Here the CDR3 reads CASSLRQGQETQYF. The CDR3 DNA reads as TGTGCCAGCAGCTTGAGACAGGGCCAAGAGACCCAGTACTTC.

The chain couples TRBV9 to TRBJ2-1; perhaps TRBD1 as D (6 bases). The V end was cut by 3 bases, the J end by 0 bases, with 13 bases between. CDR1 and CDR2 from the germline V gene are SGDLS and YYNGEE. There are 16 residues in the CDR3. This CDR3 is CASSARGRGSYNEQFF. In nucleotides, the CDR3 is TGTGCCAGCAGCGCCAGGGGTAGGGGCTCCTACAATGAGCAGTTCTTC.